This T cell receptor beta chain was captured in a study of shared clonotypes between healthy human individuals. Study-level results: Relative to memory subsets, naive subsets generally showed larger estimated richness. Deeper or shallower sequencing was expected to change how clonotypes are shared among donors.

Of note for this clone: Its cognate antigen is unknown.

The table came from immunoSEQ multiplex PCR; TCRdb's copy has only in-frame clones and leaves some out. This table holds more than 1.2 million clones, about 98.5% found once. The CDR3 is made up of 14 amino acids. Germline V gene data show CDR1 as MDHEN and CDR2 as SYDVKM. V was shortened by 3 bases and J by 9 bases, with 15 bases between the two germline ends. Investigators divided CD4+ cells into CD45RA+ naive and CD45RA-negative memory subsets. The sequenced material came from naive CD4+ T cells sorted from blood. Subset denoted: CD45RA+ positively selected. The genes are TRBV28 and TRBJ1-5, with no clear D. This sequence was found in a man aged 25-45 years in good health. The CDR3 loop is CASSFGLSRLPQHF. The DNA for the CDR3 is TGTGCCAGCAGTTTTGGGTTGTCCAGGCTGCCCCAGCATTTT.